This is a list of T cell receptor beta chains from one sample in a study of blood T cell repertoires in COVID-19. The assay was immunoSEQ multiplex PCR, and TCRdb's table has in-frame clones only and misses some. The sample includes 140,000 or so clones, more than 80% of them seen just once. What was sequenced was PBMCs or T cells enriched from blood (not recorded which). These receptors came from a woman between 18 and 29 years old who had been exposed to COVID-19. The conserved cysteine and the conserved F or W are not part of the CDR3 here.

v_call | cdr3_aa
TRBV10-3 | ASRDGLVGTDTQY
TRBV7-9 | ASSFSRDSDQPQH
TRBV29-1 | SVVRRELDTQY
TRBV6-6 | ASSSRRVTNEKLF
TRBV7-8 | ASSQDRAPPDTQY
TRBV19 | ASKTGIGTEAF
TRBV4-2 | ASSQGRQANQPQH
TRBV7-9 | ASSPWLAGPETQY
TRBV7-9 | ASLNPVTEAF
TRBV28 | ASTGGPGQGYEQY
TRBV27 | ASRTSPGLVPDTQY
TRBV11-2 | ASTSAGDEQF
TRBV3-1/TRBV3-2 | ASSQDSSGNTIY
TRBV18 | ASSPPDLRETQY
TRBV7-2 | ASSLGGVATYEQY
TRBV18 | ASSLGSTGTGNTIY
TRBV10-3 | AISRNLYGEIQETQY
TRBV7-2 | ASSLSVGVNQPQH
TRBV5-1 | ASSSRTSGSGGTGELF
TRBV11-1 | ASSLGTAYEQY
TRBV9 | ASSERQGSLGVETQY
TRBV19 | ASSMVGTAFSGANVLT
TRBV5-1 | ASSPGGGGADTQY
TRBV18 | ASSPRATDGRDEQY
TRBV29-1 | SVAPRRLLGNEQF
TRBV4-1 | ASTPSRGGKRVDTQY
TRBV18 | ASSSDRENQPQH
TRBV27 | ATDRRTIRDNYYNEQF
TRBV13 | ASSSGTIIDTIY
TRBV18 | ASSPSTSTDTQY
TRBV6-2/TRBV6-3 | ASSPSLEQY
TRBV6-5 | ASSYSLTSQETQY
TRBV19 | ASSPYRGAEAF
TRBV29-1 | SVEARGGVGGYT
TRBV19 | ASSIGWTMSETQY
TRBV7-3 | ASSLTVAPNTGELF
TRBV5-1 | ASSLGPGRDTQY
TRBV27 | ASSLGQAAGYT
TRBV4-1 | ASSQGLNNSPLH
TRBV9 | ASSVEAGTGGFSGYT
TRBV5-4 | ASSLGQNEKLF
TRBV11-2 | ASSLELRVRTGNTIY
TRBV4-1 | ASSQDLGTLVLGEQY
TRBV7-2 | ASRVGVSSSGYT
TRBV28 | ASSHPGPQH
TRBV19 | ASSSGTGPIYEQY
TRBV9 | ASSSRQANTGELF
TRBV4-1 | ASSQVRTSGSGTDTQY
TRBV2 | ASSQQGVRGRAF
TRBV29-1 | SVPLNGYT
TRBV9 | ASSVGLAGGTETQY
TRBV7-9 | ASSPGTEAF
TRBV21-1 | ARVRQGNNYGYT
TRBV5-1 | ASSYQGAGTEAF